The entry below describes one TCR beta chain. The data derive from a study of blood T cell repertoires in COVID-19. Study as a whole: The samples span acute and convalescent COVID-19 from the United States, Italy and Spain. Sources were T cells, B-cell-depleted T cells, or PBMCs; the material itself was cDNA or gDNA.

This CDR3 contains 16 residues. Per the germline V gene, CDR1 is MGHRA and CDR2 is YSYEKL. Unmatched junction bases numbered 8, after V lost 4 bases and J lost 0 bases. Followed over time, Seattle patients had been enrolled while infection was active. In the original workflow: Reference gene primer amplification gave nucleated cell count estimates. Sequenced by immunoSEQ multiplex PCR; TCRdb stores in-frame clones only, minus some. Clone size and the V and J calls come from that table; the DNA yielded D and trimming. Here the sample spans 90,000 or so clones, around 90% being singletons. The V gene is TRBV4-1, the J gene TRBJ2-7, with 8 bases lining up with TRBD2. Sequenced material: peripheral blood. This clonotype was obtained from a man aged 18-30 years with COVID-19, enrolled during active disease. As DNA, the CDR3 is TGCGCCAGCAGCCGTGTCGCCGGGACTAGCTCCTACGAGCAGTACTTC. Translated, it gives CASSRVAGTSSYEQYF.